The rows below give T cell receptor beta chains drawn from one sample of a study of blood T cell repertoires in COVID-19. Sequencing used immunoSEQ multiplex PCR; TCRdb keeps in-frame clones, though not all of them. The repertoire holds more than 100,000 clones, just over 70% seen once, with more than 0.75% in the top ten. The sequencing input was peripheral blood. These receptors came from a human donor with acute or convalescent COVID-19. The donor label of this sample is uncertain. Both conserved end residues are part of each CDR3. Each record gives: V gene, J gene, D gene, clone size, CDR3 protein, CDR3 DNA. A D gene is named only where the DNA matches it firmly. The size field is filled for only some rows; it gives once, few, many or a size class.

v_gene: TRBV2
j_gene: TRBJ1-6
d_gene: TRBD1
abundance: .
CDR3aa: CASSEIGGQNNSPLHF
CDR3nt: TGTGCCAGCAGTGAAATAGGGGGCCAGAATAATTCACCCCTCCACTTT

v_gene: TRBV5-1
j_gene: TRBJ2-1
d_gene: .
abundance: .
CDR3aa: CASSLDSPYEQFF
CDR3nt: TGCGCCAGCAGCTTGGATAGCCCCTATGAGCAGTTCTTC

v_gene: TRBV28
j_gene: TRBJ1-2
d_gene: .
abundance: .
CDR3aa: CASSLTGTRYGYTF
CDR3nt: TGTGCCAGCAGTTTAACCGGGACACGATATGGCTACACCTTC

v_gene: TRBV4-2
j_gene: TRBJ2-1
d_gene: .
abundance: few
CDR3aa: CASSLTAASRLFF
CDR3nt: TGTGCCAGCAGCCTCACGGCGGCGTCTCGGTTGTTCTTC

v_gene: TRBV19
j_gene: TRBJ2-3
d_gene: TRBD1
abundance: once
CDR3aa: CASSSRGITDTQYF
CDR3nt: TGTGCCAGTAGTTCCAGGGGGATAACAGATACGCAGTATTTT

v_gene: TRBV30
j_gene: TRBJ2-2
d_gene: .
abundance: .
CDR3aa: CAWSVGVGELFF
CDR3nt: TGTGCCTGGAGTGTAGGGGTCGGGGAGCTGTTTTTT

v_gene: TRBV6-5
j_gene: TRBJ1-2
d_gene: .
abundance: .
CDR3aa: CASSYSILVVDGYTF
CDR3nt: TGTGCCAGCAGTTACTCGATTCTGGTAGTGGATGGCTACACCTTC

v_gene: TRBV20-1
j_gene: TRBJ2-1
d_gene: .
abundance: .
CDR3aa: CSASSPGDPALYNEQFF
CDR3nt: TGCAGTGCTAGTAGCCCGGGGGACCCAGCACTCTACAATGAGCAGTTCTTC

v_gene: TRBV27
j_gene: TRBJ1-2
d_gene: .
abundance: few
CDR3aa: CASSFRGGRKGYTF
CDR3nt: TGTGCCAGCAGTTTCCGGGGAGGCCGAAAGGGCTACACCTTC

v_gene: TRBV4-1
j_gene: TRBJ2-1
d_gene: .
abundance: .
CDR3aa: CASSRPTVLGDEQFF
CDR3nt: TGCGCCAGCAGCCGACCTACGGTCCTCGGGGATGAGCAGTTCTTC

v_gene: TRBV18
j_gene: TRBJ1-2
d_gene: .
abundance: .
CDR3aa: CANSPPGQYRGYTF
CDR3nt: TGTGCCAACTCACCACCGGGGCAGTATAGAGGCTACACCTTC

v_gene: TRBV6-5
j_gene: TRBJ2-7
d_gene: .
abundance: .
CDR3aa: CASTGGVYEQYF
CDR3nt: TGTGCCAGCACAGGCGGGGTCTACGAGCAGTACTTC

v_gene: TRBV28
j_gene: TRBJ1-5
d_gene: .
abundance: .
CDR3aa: CASGLRQFGNQPQHF
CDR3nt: TGTGCCAGCGGACTAAGGCAGTTCGGCAATCAGCCCCAGCATTTT

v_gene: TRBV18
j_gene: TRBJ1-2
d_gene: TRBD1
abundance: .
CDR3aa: CASSPAGTGNYGYTF
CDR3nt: TGTGCCAGCTCACCGGCCGGGACAGGGAACTATGGCTACACCTTC

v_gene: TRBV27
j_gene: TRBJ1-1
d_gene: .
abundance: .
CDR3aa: CASSLLPGITEAFF
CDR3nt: TGTGCCAGCAGTTTATTGCCGGGGATCACTGAAGCTTTCTTT

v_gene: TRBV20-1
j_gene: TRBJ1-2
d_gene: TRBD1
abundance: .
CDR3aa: CSASGGGRGNYGYTF
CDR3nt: TGCAGTGCTAGTGGGGGTGGCAGGGGGAACTATGGCTACACCTTC

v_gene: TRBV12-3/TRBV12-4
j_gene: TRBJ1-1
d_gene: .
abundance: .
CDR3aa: CASSSVGTEAFF
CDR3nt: TGTGCCAGCAGCTCGGTCGGCACTGAAGCTTTCTTT

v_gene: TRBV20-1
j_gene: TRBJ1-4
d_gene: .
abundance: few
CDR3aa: CSASPGPGSTNEKLFF
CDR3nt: TGCAGTGCTAGTCCGGGACCCGGGAGCACTAATGAAAAACTGTTTTTT

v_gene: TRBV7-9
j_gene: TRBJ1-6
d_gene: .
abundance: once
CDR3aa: CASSSEGRSPLHF
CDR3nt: TGTGCCAGCAGCTCGGAGGGAAGATCACCCCTCCACTTT

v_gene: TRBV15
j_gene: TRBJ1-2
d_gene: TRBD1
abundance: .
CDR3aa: CATSRERQGRNANYGYTF
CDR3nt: TGTGCCACCAGCAGAGAAAGACAGGGCCGAAACGCTAACTATGGCTACACCTTC

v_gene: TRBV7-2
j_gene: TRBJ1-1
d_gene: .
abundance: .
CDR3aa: CASSLARGTEAFF
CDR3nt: TGTGCCAGCAGCCTAGCCAGGGGAACTGAAGCTTTCTTT

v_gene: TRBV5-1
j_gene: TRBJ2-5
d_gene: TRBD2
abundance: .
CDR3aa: CASSTPGLAGVETQYF
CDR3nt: TGCGCCAGCAGCACTCCGGGACTAGCGGGGGTGGAGACCCAGTACTTC

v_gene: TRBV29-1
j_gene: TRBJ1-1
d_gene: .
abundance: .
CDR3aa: CSVKAAGATTEAFF
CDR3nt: TGCAGCGTCAAAGCGGCAGGGGCGACCACTGAAGCTTTCTTT

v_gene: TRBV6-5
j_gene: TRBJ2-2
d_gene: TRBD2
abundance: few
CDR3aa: CASRRAGGGTGELFF
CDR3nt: TGTGCCAGCAGGAGAGCGGGGGGAGGCACCGGGGAGCTGTTTTTT

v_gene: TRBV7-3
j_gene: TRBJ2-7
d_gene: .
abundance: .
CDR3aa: CASSFDAGSYEQYF
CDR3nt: TGTGCCAGCAGCTTCGATGCGGGGTCCTACGAGCAGTACTTC

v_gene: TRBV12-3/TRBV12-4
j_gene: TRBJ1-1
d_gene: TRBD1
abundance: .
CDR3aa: CASRETGSLEAFF
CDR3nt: TGTGCCAGCAGAGAGACAGGGAGCCTTGAAGCTTTCTTT

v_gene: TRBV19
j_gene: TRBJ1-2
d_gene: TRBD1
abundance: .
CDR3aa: CASSIGPGQGYYGYTF
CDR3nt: TGTGCCAGTAGTATAGGGCCGGGACAGGGGTATTATGGCTACACCTTC

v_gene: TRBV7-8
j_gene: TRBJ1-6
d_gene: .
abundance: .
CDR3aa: CASSLEYPGTRNNSPLHF
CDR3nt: TGTGCCAGCAGCTTAGAGTACCCCGGGACAAGAAATAATTCACCCCTCCACTTT

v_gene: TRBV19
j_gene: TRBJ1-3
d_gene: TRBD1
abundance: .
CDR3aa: CASSISRGLDSGNTIYF
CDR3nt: TGTGCCAGTAGTATCAGCAGGGGGTTGGATTCTGGAAACACCATATATTTT

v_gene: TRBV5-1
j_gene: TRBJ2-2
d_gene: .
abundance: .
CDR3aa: CASRPLTGTTNTGELFF
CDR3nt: TGCGCCAGCCGCCCCCTCACCGGGACAACGAACACCGGGGAGCTGTTTTTT

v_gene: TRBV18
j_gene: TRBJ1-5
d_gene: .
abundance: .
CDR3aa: CASSPRQGNQPQHF
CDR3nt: TGTGCCAGCTCACCACGGCAGGGCAATCAGCCCCAGCATTTT

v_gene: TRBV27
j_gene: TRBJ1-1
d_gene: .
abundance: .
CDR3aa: CASSLSAGLNTEAFF
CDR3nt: TGTGCCAGCAGTTTATCAGCAGGCCTGAACACTGAAGCTTTCTTT

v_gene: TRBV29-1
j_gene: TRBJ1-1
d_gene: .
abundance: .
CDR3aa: CSVVAGLVTEAFF
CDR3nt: TGCAGCGTTGTAGCGGGGTTGGTTACTGAAGCTTTCTTT

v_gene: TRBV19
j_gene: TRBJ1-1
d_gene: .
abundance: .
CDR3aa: CASGLFTEAFF
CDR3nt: TGTGCCAGTGGACTGTTCACTGAAGCTTTCTTT

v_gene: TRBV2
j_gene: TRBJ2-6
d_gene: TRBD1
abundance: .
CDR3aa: CANSRDRGSGANVLTF
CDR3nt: TGTGCCAACTCCCGGGACAGGGGATCAGGGGCCAACGTCCTGACTTTC

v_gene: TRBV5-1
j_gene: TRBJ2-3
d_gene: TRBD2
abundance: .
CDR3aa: CASSLTISGGNTDTQYF
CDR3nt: TGCGCCAGCAGCTTGACAATTAGCGGGGGGAACACAGATACGCAGTATTTT

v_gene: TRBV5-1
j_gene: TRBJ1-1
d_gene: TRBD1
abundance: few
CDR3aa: CASSSGQVWMNTEAFF
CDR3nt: TGCGCCAGCAGCTCTGGACAGGTATGGATGAACACTGAAGCTTTCTTT

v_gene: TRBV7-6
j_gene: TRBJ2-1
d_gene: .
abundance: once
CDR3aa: CASRRGDGYNEQFF
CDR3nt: TGTGCCAGCAGAAGGGGCGATGGATACAATGAGCAGTTCTTC

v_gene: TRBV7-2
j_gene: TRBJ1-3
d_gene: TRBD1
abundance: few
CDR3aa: CASSRRGLDSGNTIYF
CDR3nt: TGTGCCAGCAGTCGTAGGGGGCTTGATTCGGGAAACACCATATATTTT

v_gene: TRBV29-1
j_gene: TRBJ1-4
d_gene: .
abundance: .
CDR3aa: CSVLIRANEKLFF
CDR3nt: TGCAGCGTTCTGATTCGGGCTAATGAAAAACTGTTTTTT

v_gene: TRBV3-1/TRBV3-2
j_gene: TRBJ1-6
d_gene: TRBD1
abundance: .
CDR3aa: CASSRDRGRSPLHF
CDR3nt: TGTGCCAGCAGCCGGGACAGGGGGCGTTCACCCCTCCACTTT

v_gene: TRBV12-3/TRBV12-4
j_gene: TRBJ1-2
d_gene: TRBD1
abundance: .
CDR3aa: CASREGARGYTF
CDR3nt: TGTGCCAGCAGGGAGGGGGCGCGAGGCTACACCTTC